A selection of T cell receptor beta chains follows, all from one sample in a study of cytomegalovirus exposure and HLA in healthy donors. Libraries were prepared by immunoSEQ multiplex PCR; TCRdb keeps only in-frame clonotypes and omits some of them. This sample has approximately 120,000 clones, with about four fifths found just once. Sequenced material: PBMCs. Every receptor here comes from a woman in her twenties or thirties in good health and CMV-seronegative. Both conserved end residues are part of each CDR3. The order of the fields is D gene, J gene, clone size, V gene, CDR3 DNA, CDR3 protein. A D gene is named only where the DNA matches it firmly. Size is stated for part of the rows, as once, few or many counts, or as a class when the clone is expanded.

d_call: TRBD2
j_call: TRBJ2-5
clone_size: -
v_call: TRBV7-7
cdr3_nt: TGTGCCAGCAGCTCGACTGGACTAGCGGGAATAGGGCAAGAGACCCAGTACTTC
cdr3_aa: CASSSTGLAGIGQETQYF

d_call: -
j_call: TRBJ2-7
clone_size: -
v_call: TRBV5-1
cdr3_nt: TGCGCCAGCAGCCGGGGGATCGGATCCTACGAGCAGTACTTC
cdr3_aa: CASSRGIGSYEQYF

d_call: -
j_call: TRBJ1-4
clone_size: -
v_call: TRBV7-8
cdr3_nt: TGTGCCAGCAGCTCCTCGGTGGGTGGGGCGGTGGGTGAAAAACTGTTTTTT
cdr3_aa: CASSSSVGGAVGEKLFF

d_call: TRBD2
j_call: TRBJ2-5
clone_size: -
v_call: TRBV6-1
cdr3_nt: TGTGCCAGCAGTGATATCAGCGGGAGGGCCGTGGGAGAGACCCAGTACTTC
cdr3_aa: CASSDISGRAVGETQYF

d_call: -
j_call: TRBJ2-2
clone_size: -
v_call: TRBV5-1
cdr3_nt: TGCGCCAGCAGCTTGGGACCACAGGCCGGGGAGCTGTTTTTT
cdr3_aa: CASSLGPQAGELFF

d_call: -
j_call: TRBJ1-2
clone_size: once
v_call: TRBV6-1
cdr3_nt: TGTGCCAGCAGTTCCGACAATCTAGGGGGCTATGGCTACACCTTC
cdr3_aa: CASSSDNLGGYGYTF

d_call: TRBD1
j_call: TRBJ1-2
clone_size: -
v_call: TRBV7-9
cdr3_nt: TGTGCCAGCAGCTTCGGGCCCCAGGGGGGAGGAAATGGCTACACCTTC
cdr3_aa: CASSFGPQGGGNGYTF

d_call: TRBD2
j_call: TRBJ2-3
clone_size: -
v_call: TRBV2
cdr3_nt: TGTGCCAGCATTCTACGAGGGACTAGCGGCACAGATACGCAGTATTTT
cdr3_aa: CASILRGTSGTDTQYF

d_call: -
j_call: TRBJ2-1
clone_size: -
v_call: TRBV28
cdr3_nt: TGTGCCAGCAGTTTCAACTCCCCACCATACAATGAGCAGTTCTTC
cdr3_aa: CASSFNSPPYNEQFF

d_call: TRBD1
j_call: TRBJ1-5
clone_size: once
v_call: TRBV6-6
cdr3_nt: TGTGCCAGCAGTCCTAGGACAGGGAGAGGGGATCAGCCCCAGCATTTT
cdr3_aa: CASSPRTGRGDQPQHF

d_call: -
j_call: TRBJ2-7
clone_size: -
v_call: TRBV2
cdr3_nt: TGTGCCAGCATCCCCTCCGGGACTTATGCCTACGAGCAGTACTTC
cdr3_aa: CASIPSGTYAYEQYF

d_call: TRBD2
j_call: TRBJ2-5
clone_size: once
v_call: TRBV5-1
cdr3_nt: TGCGCCAGCAGCCGAGGTGCCGGGACTAGCGAAGAGACCCAGTACTTC
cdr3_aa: CASSRGAGTSEETQYF

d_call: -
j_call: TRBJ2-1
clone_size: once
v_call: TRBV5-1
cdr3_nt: TGCGCCAGCAGCTTGGGGCTAGCGGAGGGGGGTGAGCAGTTCTTC
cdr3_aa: CASSLGLAEGGEQFF

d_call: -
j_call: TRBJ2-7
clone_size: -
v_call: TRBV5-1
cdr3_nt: TGCGCCAGCAGCGCGGGCTACGAGCAGTACTTC
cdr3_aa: CASSAGYEQYF

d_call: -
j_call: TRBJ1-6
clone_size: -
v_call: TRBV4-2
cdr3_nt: TGTGCCAGCAGCCAATATCTGGCTTCACCCCTCCACTTT
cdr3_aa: CASSQYLASPLHF

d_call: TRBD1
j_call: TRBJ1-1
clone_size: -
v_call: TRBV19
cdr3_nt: TGTGCCAGTACCATAACCGGGGGCTCCGGGACAGGGGGCCAGAGCACTGAAGCTTTCTTT
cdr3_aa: CASTITGGSGTGGQSTEAFF

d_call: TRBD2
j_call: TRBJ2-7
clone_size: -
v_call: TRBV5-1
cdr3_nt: TGCGCCAGCAGCTTGGTTAGCGGGAGGGCCGGCTACTACTACGAGCAGTACTTC
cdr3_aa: CASSLVSGRAGYYYEQYF

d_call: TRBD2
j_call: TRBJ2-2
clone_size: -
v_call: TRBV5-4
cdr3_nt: TGTGCCAGCAGCTTAGGACTAGCAGGCACCGGGGAGCTGTTTTTT
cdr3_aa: CASSLGLAGTGELFF

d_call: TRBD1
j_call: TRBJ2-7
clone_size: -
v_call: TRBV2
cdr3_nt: TGTGCCAGCAGTGAACCCAGGGGGCTTTCCTACGAGCAGTACTTC
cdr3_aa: CASSEPRGLSYEQYF

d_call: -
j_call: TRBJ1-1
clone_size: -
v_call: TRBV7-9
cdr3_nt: TGTGCCAGCAGCCCGGGTAGAGTCACTGAAGCTTTCTTT
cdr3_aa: CASSPGRVTEAFF

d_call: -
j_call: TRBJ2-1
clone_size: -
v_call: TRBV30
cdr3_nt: TGTGCCTGGGAGGGGGATGAGCAGTTCTTC
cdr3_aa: CAWEGDEQFF

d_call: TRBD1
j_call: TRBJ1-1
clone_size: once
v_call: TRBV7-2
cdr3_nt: TGTGCCAGCAGCCCTAGGACAGGGGGCAACACTGAAGCTTTCTTT
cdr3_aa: CASSPRTGGNTEAFF

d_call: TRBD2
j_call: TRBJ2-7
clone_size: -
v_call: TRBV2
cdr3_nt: TGTGCCAGCAGACCGACCGGGGCGGGAGCGGGCGAGCAGTACTTC
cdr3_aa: CASRPTGAGAGEQYF

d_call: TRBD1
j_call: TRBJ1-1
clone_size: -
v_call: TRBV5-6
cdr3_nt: TGTGCCAGCAGCATCACAGGGGTCACTGAAGCTTTCTTT
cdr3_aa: CASSITGVTEAFF

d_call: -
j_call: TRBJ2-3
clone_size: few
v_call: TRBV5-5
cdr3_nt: TGTGCCAGCAGCCGGAGCACAGATACGCAGTATTTT
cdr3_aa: CASSRSTDTQYF

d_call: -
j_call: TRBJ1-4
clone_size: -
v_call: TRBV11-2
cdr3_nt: TGTGCCAGCAGCTCCGGACTGCTGAAGAATGAAAAACTGTTTTTT
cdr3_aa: CASSSGLLKNEKLFF

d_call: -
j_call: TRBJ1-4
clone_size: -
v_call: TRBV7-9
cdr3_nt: TGTGCCAGCAGCCATTCGACAGAAAGGGAAAAACTGTTTTTT
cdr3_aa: CASSHSTEREKLFF

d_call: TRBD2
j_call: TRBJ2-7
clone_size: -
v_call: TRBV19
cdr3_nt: TGTGCCAGTAGTATAGAGCCTAGCGGCACCTACGAGCAGTACTTC
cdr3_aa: CASSIEPSGTYEQYF

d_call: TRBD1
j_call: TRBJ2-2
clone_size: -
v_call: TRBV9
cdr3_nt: TGTGCCAGCAGCTCCCGGACAGGGCGGACCGGGGAGCTGTTTTTT
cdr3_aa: CASSSRTGRTGELFF

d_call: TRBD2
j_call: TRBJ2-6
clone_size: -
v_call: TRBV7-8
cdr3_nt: TGTGCCAGCAGCTTTGGACTAGCGGGGACCTCTGGGGCCAACGTCCTGACTTTC
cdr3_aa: CASSFGLAGTSGANVLTF

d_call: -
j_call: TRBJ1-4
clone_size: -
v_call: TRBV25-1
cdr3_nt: TGTGCCAGCAGTGAATCGGGTCTCGGAGGGGAAAAACTGTTTTTT
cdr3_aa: CASSESGLGGEKLFF